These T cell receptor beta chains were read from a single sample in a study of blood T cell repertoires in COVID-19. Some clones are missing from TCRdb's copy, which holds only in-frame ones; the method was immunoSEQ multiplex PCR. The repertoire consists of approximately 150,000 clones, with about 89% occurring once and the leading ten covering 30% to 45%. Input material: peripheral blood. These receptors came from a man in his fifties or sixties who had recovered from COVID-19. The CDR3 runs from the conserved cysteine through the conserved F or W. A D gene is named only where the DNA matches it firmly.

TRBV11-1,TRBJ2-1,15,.,CASSSRVFSYNEQFF,TGTGCCAGCAGCTCCAGGGTTTTTTCCTACAATGAGCAGTTCTTC
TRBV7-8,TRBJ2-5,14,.,CASSSKEDQETQYF,TGTGCCAGCAGCTCGAAAGAGGACCAAGAGACCCAGTACTTC
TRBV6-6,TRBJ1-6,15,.,CASSYGGQRNSPLHF,TGTGCCAGCAGTTACGGCGGTCAGAGAAATTCACCCCTCCACTTT
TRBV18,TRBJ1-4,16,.,CASSPRRYTTNEKLFF,TGTGCCAGCTCACCACGGCGGTATACAACTAATGAAAAACTGTTTTTT
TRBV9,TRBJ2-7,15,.,CASSVSGTLTYEQYF,TGTGCCAGCAGCGTCTCCGGGACACTCACCTACGAGCAGTACTTC
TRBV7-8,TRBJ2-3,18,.,CASSLGGRLAYGTDTQYF,TGTGCCAGCAGCTTAGGAGGGCGGCTGGCCTACGGTACAGATACGCAGTATTTT
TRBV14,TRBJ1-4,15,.,CASSQLQGRSEKLFF,TGTGCCAGCAGCCAGCTCCAGGGGAGAAGCGAAAAACTGTTTTTT
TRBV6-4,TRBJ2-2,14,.,CASSPTGNTGELFF,TGTGCCAGCAGTCCGACAGGGAACACCGGGGAGCTGTTTTTT
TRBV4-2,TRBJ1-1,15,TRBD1,CASSQELQGLSEAFF,TGTGCCAGCAGCCAGGAATTACAGGGGTTGTCTGAAGCTTTCTTT
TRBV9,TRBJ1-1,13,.,CASSVAAELEAFF,TGTGCCAGCAGCGTAGCCGCGGAACTCGAAGCTTTCTTT
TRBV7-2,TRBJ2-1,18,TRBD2,CASSLARLGSGDYNEQFF,TGTGCCAGCAGCTTAGCGCGATTGGGAAGCGGGGACTACAATGAGCAGTTCTTC